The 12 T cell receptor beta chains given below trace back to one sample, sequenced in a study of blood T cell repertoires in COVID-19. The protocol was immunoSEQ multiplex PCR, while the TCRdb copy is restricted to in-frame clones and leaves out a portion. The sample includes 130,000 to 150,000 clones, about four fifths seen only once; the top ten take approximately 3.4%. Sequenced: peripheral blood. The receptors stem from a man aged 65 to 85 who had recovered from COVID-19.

The chain's CDR3 is CASSPTWLAGRGSYNEQFF. The CDR3 nucleotides read TGTGCCAGCTCACCGACGTGGCTAGCGGGACGGGGTTCCTACAATGAGCAGTTCTTC. This chain links TRBV18 with TRBJ2-1; TRBD2 matches 9 bases. The germline V gene encodes CDR1 KGHSH and CDR2 LQKENI. The trim removed 3 bases at V and 1 base at J, leaving 13 bases unmatched. The CDR3 runs 19 residues.

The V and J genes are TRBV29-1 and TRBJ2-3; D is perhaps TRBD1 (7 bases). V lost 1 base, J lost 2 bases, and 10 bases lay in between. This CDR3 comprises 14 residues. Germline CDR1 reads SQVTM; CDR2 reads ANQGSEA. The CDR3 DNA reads TGCAGCGTTGAAGCAGGGGGGAACACAGATACGCAGTATTTT. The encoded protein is CSVEAGGNTDTQYF.

The CDR3 region is CASSLDRGDRGYTF. DNA for the CDR3: TGCGCCAGCAGCTTGGACAGGGGAGATCGAGGCTACACCTTC. V and J are TRBV5-1 and TRBJ1-2, with TRBD1 identical over 7 bases. The CDR3 runs to 14 residues. From germline, CDR1 is SGHRS and CDR2 YFSETQ. J was trimmed by 8 bases and V by 0 bases; bases with no gene match: 7.

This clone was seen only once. The CDR3 loop is CASSQGLLNTEAFF. CDR3 bases: TGTGCCAGCAGTCAGGGGCTTTTGAACACTGAAGCTTTCTTT. The chain employs TRBV6-5 and TRBJ1-1; a possible D gene is TRBD1 (6 bases). The germline V and J ends were trimmed by 5 bases and 0 bases, with 10 bases remaining between them. CDR3 length: 14 amino acids. CDR1 and CDR2 (germline): MNHEY, SVGAGI.

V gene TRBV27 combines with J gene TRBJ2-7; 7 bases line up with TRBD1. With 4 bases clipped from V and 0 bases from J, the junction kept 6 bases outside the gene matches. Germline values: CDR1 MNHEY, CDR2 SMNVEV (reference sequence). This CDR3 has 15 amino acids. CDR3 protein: CASSYRQGSSYEQYF. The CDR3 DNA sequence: TGTGCCAGCAGTTACCGACAGGGATCCTCCTACGAGCAGTACTTC.

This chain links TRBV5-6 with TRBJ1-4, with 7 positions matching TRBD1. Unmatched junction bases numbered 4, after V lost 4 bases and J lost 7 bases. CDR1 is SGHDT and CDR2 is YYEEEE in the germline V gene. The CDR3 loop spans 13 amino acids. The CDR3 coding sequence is TGTGCCAGCAGCGCGCACAGGGGTGAAAAACTGTTTTTT. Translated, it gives CASSAHRGEKLFF.

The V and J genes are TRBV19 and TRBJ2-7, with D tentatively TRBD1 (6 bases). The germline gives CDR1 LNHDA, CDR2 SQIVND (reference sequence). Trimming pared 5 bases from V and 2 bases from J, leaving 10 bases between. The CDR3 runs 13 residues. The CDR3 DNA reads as TGTGCCAGTAGTTCGGACAGTCCCTACGAGCAGTACTTC. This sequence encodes CASSSDSPYEQYF. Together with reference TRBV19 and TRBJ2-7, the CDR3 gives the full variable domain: DGGITQSPKYLFRKEGQNVTLSCEQNLNHDAMYWYRQDPGQGLRLIYYSQIVNDFQKGDIAEGYSVSREKKESFPLTVTSAQKNPTAFYLCASSSDSPYEQYFGPGTRLTVT.

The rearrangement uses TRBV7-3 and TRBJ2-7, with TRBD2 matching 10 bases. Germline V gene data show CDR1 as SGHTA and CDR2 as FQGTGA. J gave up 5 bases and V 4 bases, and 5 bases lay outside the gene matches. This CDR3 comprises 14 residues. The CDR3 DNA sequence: TGTGCCAGCAGCTCTCTAGCGGGAGTTAACGAGCAGTACTTC. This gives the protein CASSSLAGVNEQYF.

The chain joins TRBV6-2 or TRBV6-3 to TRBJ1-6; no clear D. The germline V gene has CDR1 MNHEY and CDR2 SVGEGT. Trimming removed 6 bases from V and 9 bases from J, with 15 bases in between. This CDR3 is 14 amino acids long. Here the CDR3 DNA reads TGTGCCAGCAGCGAAGCCGAGGGTACTTCACCCCTCCACTTT. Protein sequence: CASSEAEGTSPLHF.

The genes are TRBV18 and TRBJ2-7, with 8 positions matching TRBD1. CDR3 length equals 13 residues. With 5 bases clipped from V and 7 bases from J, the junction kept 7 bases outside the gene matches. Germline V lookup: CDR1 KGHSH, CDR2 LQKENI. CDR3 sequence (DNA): TGTGCCAGCTCAGCGACAGGGGATGGGGAGCAGTACTTC. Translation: CASSATGDGEQYF.

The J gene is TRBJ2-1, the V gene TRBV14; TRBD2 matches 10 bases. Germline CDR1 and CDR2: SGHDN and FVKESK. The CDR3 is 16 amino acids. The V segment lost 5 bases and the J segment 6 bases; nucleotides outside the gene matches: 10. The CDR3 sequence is CASSTLAGAIVNEQFF. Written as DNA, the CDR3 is TGTGCCAGCAGCACCCTAGCGGGGGCGATTGTCAATGAGCAGTTCTTC.

This CDR3 is CAGGLGFGVETQYF. CDR3 DNA sequence: TGTGCCGGGGGTCTAGGATTCGGCGTGGAGACCCAGTACTTC. The V and J genes are TRBV30 and TRBJ2-5; D may correspond to TRBD1 or TRBD2 (5 bases each). This CDR3 is 14 amino acids long. The germline CDR1 and CDR2 sequences are GTSNPN and SVGIG (reference sequence). V was shortened by 8 bases and J by 5 bases, with 21 bases between the two germline ends.